This TCR beta chain emerged from a study of control samples from healthy donors and cancer patients. Profiled with immunoSEQ multiplex PCR; TCRdb holds only in-frame clones, not every one. The data contain roughly 80,000 clones, 85% to 90% of them singletons. This clone has just one count. Trimming cost V 2 bases and J 1 base, with 11 bases left between them. In germline, CDR1 is MNHEY, CDR2 SMNVEV (reference sequence). This CDR3 comprises 16 residues. The origin of this receptor is a man in his fifties in good health. The V gene is TRBV27, the J gene TRBJ2-2, with D possibly called TRBD1 or TRBD2 (5 bases each). Input material: blood. The CDR3 nucleotides are TGTGCCAGCAGTTTAGAACAGGCGGGGAACACCGGGGAGCTGTTTTTT. This encodes CASSLEQAGNTGELFF.